Presented here are 9 T cell receptor beta chains from one specimen sequenced in a study of CD8 T cells in Susac syndrome. Random hexamers were used to reverse transcribe the RNA input (about 0.5 to 1 ug). From the immunoSEQ multiplex PCR reads, TCRdb called clonotypes with MiXCR, one entry per CDR3 protein. The sample records some 120,000 distinct CDR3 sequences, 90% to 95% being singletons. Sequencing used CD4+ T cells from PBMCs. The receptors stem from a human donor in good health.

J is TRBJ1-2 and V is TRBV6-6; 7 bases are shared with TRBD1. The length of the CDR3 is 14 residues. V lost 6 bases to trimming and J lost 5 bases; unmatched junction nucleotides: 9. The germline CDR1 and CDR2 sequences are MNHNY and SVGAGI (reference sequence). CDR3 sequence (DNA): TGTGCCAGCAGAACCGAGGGGGCAGGGTATGGCTACACCTTC. Translation: CASRTEGAGYGYTF.

This chain joins TRBV29-1 and TRBJ2-7; D is unclear. From germline, CDR1 is SQVTM and CDR2 ANQGSEA. This CDR3 comprises 12 residues. The V end was cut by 4 bases, the J end by 7 bases, with 14 bases between. CDR3 sequence (DNA): TGCAGCGTTGGTACCGTCGCGTTTGAGCAGTACTTC. Protein: CSVGTVAFEQYF.

This chain connects TRBV25-1 to TRBJ1-4; D may be TRBD1 (6 bases). Deletions cut 8 bases from V and 5 bases from J, with 12 bases between. CDR1 is MGHDK, CDR2 SYGVNS, per germline. The CDR3 sequence is 13 residues long. DNA for the CDR3: TGTGCCAGCCGGCGGACAGAGAATGAAAAACTGTTTTTT. Encoded protein: CASRRTENEKLFF.

This rearrangement joins TRBV29-1 to TRBJ2-2; 10 positions match TRBD1. V dropped 7 bases and J dropped 4; count of bases not matched to a gene: 12. CDR1 is SQVTM and CDR2 is ANQGSEA in the germline V gene. This CDR3 has 16 amino acids. The CDR3 DNA is TGCAGCGGGGGGGTAGACAGGGGGCGCCCCACCGGGGAGCTGTTTTTT. Translated, it gives CSGGVDRGRPTGELFF.

The chain joins TRBV7-8 to TRBJ2-1; D call uncertain. The CDR3 is 13 residues long. The ends were cut back, 5 bases at V and 3 bases at J, with 8 bases in the middle. CDR1 is SGHVS and CDR2 is FQNEAQ in the germline V gene. CDR3 sequence reads: CASSPILYNEQFF. CDR3 DNA: TGTGCCAGCAGCCCCATACTCTACAATGAGCAGTTCTTC. Based on the CDR3 plus reference TRBV7-8 and TRBJ2-1, the full variable domain is GAGVSQSPRYKVAKRGQDVALRCDPISGHVSLFWYQQALGQGPEFLTYFQNEAQLDKSGLPSDRFFAERPEGSVSTLKIQRTQQEDSAVYLCASSPILYNEQFFGPGTRLTVL.

This clonotype was seen only once. The chain couples TRBV5-8 to TRBJ1-2, with 7 bases identical to TRBD1. The CDR3 has 14 residues. Germline trimming cut 4 bases from V and 3 bases from J; bases unmatched to any gene: 6. Germline CDR1 is SGHTS and CDR2 is YDEGEE. This chain's CDR3 is CASSRGPGDYGYTF. Here the CDR3 DNA reads TGTGCCAGCAGCAGGGGGCCGGGGGACTATGGCTACACCTTC.

This chain uses TRBV2 with TRBJ2-7; the match to TRBD2 covers 9 bases. Unmatched junction bases numbered 8, after V lost 8 bases and J lost 3 bases. The CDR3 spans 14 residues. In germline, CDR1 is SNHLY, CDR2 FYNNEI. CDR3 loop: CASRGAGGLYEQYF. CDR3 coding DNA: TGTGCCAGCCGGGGAGCGGGAGGCCTCTACGAGCAGTACTTC.

J is TRBJ1-2 and V is TRBV5-1, with 9 bases aligning to TRBD1. Germline-derived CDR1 and CDR2 are SGHRS and YFSETQ. V shed 2 bases and J 3 bases; nucleotides not matched to a gene: 8. This CDR3 contains 16 residues. CDR3 loop: CASSFGDREIDYGYTF. The CDR3 nucleotides read TGCGCCAGCAGCTTCGGGGACAGGGAGATTGACTATGGCTACACCTTC. The variable domain in full, completed from reference TRBV5-1 and TRBJ1-2, reads KAGVTQTPRYLIKTRGQQVTLSCSPISGHRSVSWYQQTPGQGLQFLFEYFSETQRNKGNFPGRFSGRQFSNSRSEMNVSTLELGDSALYLCASSFGDREIDYGYTFGSGTRLTVV.

The J gene is TRBJ2-3, the V gene TRBV5-1; D gene ambiguous. Looked up from germline, CDR1 is SGHRS and CDR2 is YFSETQ. The V end was cut by 5 bases, the J end by 0 bases, with 16 bases between. CDR3 size: 16 residues. CDR3 coding DNA: TGCGCCAGCAGTACTAAACTCGGCGGAAGCACAGATACGCAGTATTTT. Translation: CASSTKLGGSTDTQYF.